Each of the 32 T cell receptor beta chains below was sequenced from the same sample in a study of a mutant IDH1 vaccine in newly diagnosed glioma (dated by TCRdb to the early 2020s). Their cognate antigens are unknown. The library was prepared using the immunoSEQ multiplex PCR assay. TCRdb retrieved this table from immuneACCESS and kept in-frame rearrangements only. Not all clones are present; in checked studies, unresolved V genes account for under half, and no reason is known for the remainder. For this sample the table gives around 84,000 clones, of which roughly 77% were detected only once. The leading ten clones occupy under 6.5% of the sample. The sample's time point label is to be understood as: week 47, end of study. Each vaccine dose was 300 ug of a 20-mer mutant IDH1 peptide in Montanide, given subcutaneously with topical imiquimod. The material sequenced was PBMCs, taken from a glioma patient whose treatment included an IDH1 peptide vaccine. The origin of the receptors is a man between 35 and 55 years old with glioma.

V usage is TRBV28 and J usage is TRBJ1-2, with D possibly matching TRBD1 (5 bases). This CDR3 comprises 12 residues. Germline V CDR1 and CDR2: MDHEN, SYDVKM. Trimming removed 10 bases at V and 2 bases at J, with 11 bases between. In nucleotides, the CDR3 is TGTGCCAATAAGGGGCGGAACTATGGCTACACCTTC. Translation: CANKGRNYGYTF.

This clone has just one count. The chain employs TRBV15 and TRBJ2-7, with 8 bases that match TRBD2. The CDR3 is made up of 14 amino acids. Germline V gene sequence: CDR1 LNHNV, CDR2 YYDKDF (reference sequence). Losses at the gene ends were 7 bases for V and 1 base for J; bases not matched to a gene: 6. CDR3 in DNA: TGTGCCACCACCCCGGGGGGGGCTTCCTACGAGCAGTACTTC. Translating it yields CATTPGGASYEQYF.

Here the CDR3 reads CASSFQGSGANVLTF. CDR3 in DNA: TGTGCCAGCAGCTTTCAGGGATCTGGGGCCAACGTCCTGACTTTC. V is TRBV7-9 and J is TRBJ2-6; maybe TRBD1 (5 bases). V was clipped by 3 bases and J by 1 base, with 7 bases between them. The germline CDR1 and CDR2 sequences are SEHNR and FQNEAQ (reference sequence). This CDR3 comprises 15 residues. Looking up the rest from reference TRBV7-9 and TRBJ2-6 gives the full variable domain: DTGVSQNPRHKITKRGQNVTFRCDPISEHNRLYWYRQTLGQGPEFLTYFQNEAQLEKSRLLSDRFSAERPKGSFSTLEIQRTEQGDSAMYLCASSFQGSGANVLTFGAGSRLTVL.

The V call is TRBV7-9, the J call TRBJ2-7, with 9 bases aligning to TRBD1. V lost 5 bases to trimming and J lost 0 bases; unmatched junction nucleotides: 5. The germline V gene has CDR1 SEHNR and CDR2 FQNEAQ (reference sequence). This CDR3 spans 15 amino acids. The CDR3 reads CASSPTGGNSYEQYF. In DNA, the CDR3 is TGTGCCAGCAGCCCCACAGGGGGCAACTCCTACGAGCAGTACTTC.

The chain carries TRBV27 and TRBJ2-4; TRBD1 or TRBD2 may be the D gene (7 bases each). This CDR3 region has 18 residues. Trimming cost V 5 bases and J 1 base, with 21 bases left between them. The germline CDR1 and CDR2 sequences are MNHEY and SMNVEV (reference sequence). CDR3 nucleotide sequence: TGTGCCAGCAGTCCTACGCCCCCCAGGGGGGGGGCCAAAAACATTCAGTACTTC. This translates into CASSPTPPRGGAKNIQYF.

V gene TRBV6-1 combines with J gene TRBJ2-4, with no clear D. Deletions cut 7 bases from V and 6 bases from J, with 16 bases between. CDR3 size: 14 residues. Germline V gene sequence: CDR1 MNHNS, CDR2 SASEGT. Here the CDR3 reads CASTYGPPGNIQYF. DNA for the CDR3: TGTGCCAGCACCTACGGACCGCCGGGAAACATTCAGTACTTC.

The chain combines TRBV28 with TRBJ2-7; 7 bases map to TRBD1. Germline lookup yields CDR1 MDHEN and CDR2 SYDVKM. Trimming at V came to 11 bases and at J to 2 bases, leaving 9 bases not matched to a gene. The CDR3 contains 13 residues. In DNA, the CDR3 is TGTGCCGTGCCGGACAGGTCTACCTACGAGCAGTACTTC. It codes for CAVPDRSTYEQYF.

The rearrangement uses TRBV27 and TRBJ1-1; 8 nucleotides line up with TRBD1. Germline V gene data show CDR1 as MNHEY and CDR2 as SMNVEV (reference sequence). The V and J ends lost 5 bases and 6 bases, in that order; junction bases with no gene match: 8. This CDR3 spans 14 amino acids. The chain's CDR3 is CASSPRTGWPEAFF. The CDR3 DNA is TGTGCCAGCAGTCCTCGGACAGGGTGGCCTGAAGCTTTCTTT.

This sequence joins TRBV14 and TRBJ2-1; 12 bases align to TRBD2. Germline CDR1 and CDR2: SGHDN and FVKESK. There are 18 residues in the CDR3. The junction had 9 bases not matched to a gene; V was cut back by 2 bases and J by 4 bases. The CDR3: CASSQSSLAGGGYNEQFF. The CDR3 DNA is TGTGCCAGCAGCCAAAGCTCGCTAGCGGGAGGGGGATACAATGAGCAGTTCTTC.

This chain links TRBV6-1 with TRBJ2-7, with TRBD1 matching 8 bases. Per the germline V gene, CDR1 is MNHNS and CDR2 is SASEGT. Trimming at V came to 6 bases and at J to 12 bases, leaving 16 bases not matched to a gene. CDR3 size: 14 residues. The DNA of the CDR3 is TGTGCCAGCAGGCCCGGGACAGGAACTTCCTTGTGGTACTTC. Protein sequence: CASRPGTGTSLWYF.

This chain joins TRBV7-9 and TRBJ2-4; 7 bases agree with TRBD2. V dropped 5 bases and J dropped 5; count of bases not matched to a gene: 3. CDR1 and CDR2 (germline): SEHNR, FQNEAQ (reference sequence). CDR3 length equals 13 residues. CDR3: CASSPAGENIQYF. The CDR3 DNA follows: TGTGCCAGCAGCCCGGCGGGGGAAAACATTCAGTACTTC.

The chain combines TRBV9 with TRBJ2-5; perhaps D is TRBD1 or TRBD2 (5 bases each). Germline CDR1 SGDLS, CDR2 YYNGEE. V gave up 0 bases and J gave up 2 bases, with 11 bases separating them. CDR3 size: 15 residues. As DNA, the CDR3 is TGTGCCAGCAGCGTAGCTCAGTGGGGGCAAGAGACCCAGTACTTC. Residues: CASSVAQWGQETQYF.

The chain uses TRBV4-3 and TRBJ2-1; the D gene is possibly TRBD1 (7 bases). V was pared by 4 bases and J by 12 bases, with 22 bases between. Germline loops: CDR1 LGHNA, CDR2 YSLEER. The CDR3 sequence is 15 residues long. CDR3 residues: CASSPRGRGWLGQFF. The CDR3 nucleotides are TGCGCCAGCAGCCCGAGGGGGCGGGGATGGCTGGGGCAGTTCTTC.

V is TRBV11-2 and J is TRBJ2-7; 7 bases are shared with TRBD1. With 5 bases clipped from V and 2 bases from J, the junction kept 9 bases outside the gene matches. The CDR3 contains 15 residues. Germline V gene lookup returns CDR1 SGHAT and CDR2 FQNNGV. Here the CDR3 reads CASSQGVGSPYEQYF. The CDR3 region has the DNA TGTGCCAGCAGCCAGGGGGTTGGTTCGCCCTACGAGCAGTACTTC.

The V gene is TRBV7-8, the J gene TRBJ1-2; D ambiguous. CDR3 size: 13 residues. In germline, CDR1 is SGHVS, CDR2 FQNEAQ. V was pared by 5 bases and J by 5 bases, with 12 bases between. The CDR3 reads CASSPALGYGYTF. The CDR3 DNA sequence: TGTGCCAGCAGCCCGGCCCTAGGGTATGGCTACACCTTC.

This rearrangement joins TRBV5-1 to TRBJ2-7; the D is unclear. The germline V gene has CDR1 SGHRS and CDR2 YFSETQ. Between the trimmed V and J ends, which lost 0 bases and 4 bases, there was a span of 8 bases. The CDR3 spans 13 residues. The CDR3 region has the DNA TGCGCCAGCAGCTTGGGCGATCTTTACGAGCAGTACTTC. It is translated as CASSLGDLYEQYF.

Here the CDR3 reads CASSLGTSGRAVEEHEQFF. The CDR3 DNA is TGTGCCAGCAGCCTAGGGACTAGCGGGAGGGCCGTGGAGGAACATGAGCAGTTCTTC. The chain employs TRBV9 and TRBJ2-1; 16 nucleotides align to TRBD2. This CDR3 region has 19 residues. V was clipped by 4 bases and J by 8 bases; unmatched bases: 15. In germline, CDR1 is SGDLS, CDR2 YYNGEE.

The chain joins TRBV19 to TRBJ2-3; TRBD2 matches at 7 bases. Looked up from germline, CDR1 is LNHDA and CDR2 is SQIVND (reference sequence). The junction had 3 bases not matched to a gene; V was cut back by 6 bases and J by 0 bases. The CDR3 runs 14 residues. The CDR3 coding sequence is TGTGCCAGTAGACGGGGGGTAAGCACAGATACGCAGTATTTT. Its translation is CASRRGVSTDTQYF.

The rearrangement uses TRBV2 and TRBJ1-2; 7 bases line up with TRBD1. V was pared by 8 bases and J by 4 bases, with 7 bases of the junction left unmatched. There are 13 residues in the CDR3. Looked up from germline, CDR1 is SNHLY and CDR2 is FYNNEI. The CDR3 sequence is CASFGRGAYGYTF. In DNA form, the CDR3 reads TGTGCCAGCTTCGGCAGGGGGGCCTATGGCTACACCTTC.

The chain carries TRBV6-1 and TRBJ1-5; possibly TRBD1 for D (5 bases). The CDR3 totals 14 residues. CDR1 is MNHNS, CDR2 SASEGT, per germline. Trimming took off 3 bases at V and 9 bases at J, with 15 bases between the two ends. CDR3 coding DNA: TGTGCCAGCAGTGATCAAGGGGAGGTGAGGCCCCAGCATTTT. It encodes CASSDQGEVRPQHF.

This rearrangement joins TRBV6-5 to TRBJ2-7; D ambiguous. V was pared by 2 bases and J by 4 bases, with 9 bases between. The CDR3 has 13 amino acids. The germline V gene encodes CDR1 MNHEY and CDR2 SVGAGI. This chain's CDR3 is CASSYRERYEQYF. CDR3 nucleotides: TGTGCCAGCAGTTACAGGGAAAGGTACGAGCAGTACTTC.

V usage is TRBV30 and J usage is TRBJ1-6, with 9 nucleotides matching TRBD1. The V segment lost 2 bases and the J segment 7 bases; nucleotides outside the gene matches: 3. Per the germline V gene, CDR1 is GTSNPN and CDR2 is SVGIG (reference sequence). The CDR3 is made up of 14 amino acids. The CDR3 loop is CAWSKGTGNSPLHF. The CDR3 DNA sequence: TGTGCCTGGAGTAAGGGGACAGGGAATTCACCCCTCCACTTT.

This clone was picked up one time. V gene TRBV7-6 combines with J gene TRBJ2-1; D may be TRBD2 (5 bases). The CDR3 runs 18 residues. Trimming cost V 4 bases and J 0 bases, with 19 bases left between them. Germline V gene lookup returns CDR1 SGHVS and CDR2 FNYEAQ. The CDR3 region has the DNA TGTGCCAGCAGCTCCCTCCCCCATAGCGCGAGCTCCTACAATGAGCAGTTCTTC. Amino acids: CASSSLPHSASSYNEQFF. The variable domain in full, with the rest retrieved from reference TRBV7-6 and TRBJ2-1, is GAGVSQSPRYKVTKRGQDVALRCDPISGHVSLYWYRQALGQGPEFLTYFNYEAQQDKSGLPNDRFSAERPEGSISTLTIQRTEQRDSAMYRCASSSLPHSASSYNEQFFGPGTRLTVL.

This clone was counted only a few times. The chain joins TRBV4-2 to TRBJ2-3; D not certain. The CDR3 loop spans 15 amino acids. Germline assignment: CDR1 LGHNA and CDR2 YNFKEQ. Trimming took off 0 bases at V and 6 bases at J, with 13 bases between the two ends. DNA for the CDR3: TGTGCCAGCAGCCAAGATCTGGGCGCGGCGGATACGCAGTATTTT. This encodes CASSQDLGAADTQYF.

The chain links TRBV6-7 to TRBJ2-2, with 8 bases aligning to TRBD1. TRBV6-7 is classed as an ORF, of uncertain function. The CDR3 is 15 amino acids. J gave up 2 bases and V 7 bases, and 6 bases lay outside the gene matches. CDR3 nucleotides: TGTGCCAGCACCTTGGACAGGGCCAACACCGGGGAGCTGTTTTTT. It specifies CASTLDRANTGELFF.

This clone was picked up a small number of times. This specimen includes other DNA sequences encoding the same CDR3. The J gene is TRBJ2-7, the V gene TRBV2, with TRBD2 as a possible D gene (7 bases). This CDR3 region has 17 residues. V was clipped by 2 bases and J by 5 bases, with 22 bases between them. Germline CDR1 reads SNHLY; CDR2 reads FYNNEI. CDR3 region: CASSESGGLSRFNEQYF. CDR3 nucleotides: TGTGCCAGCAGTGAATCGGGGGGCTTATCCCGTTTCAACGAGCAGTACTTC. The whole variable domain, filled in from reference TRBV2 and TRBJ2-7, reads EPEVTQTPSHQVTQMGQEVILRCVPISNHLYFYWYRQILGQKVEFLVSFYNNEISEKSEIFDDQFSVERPDGSNFTLKIRSTKLEDSAMYFCASSESGGLSRFNEQYFGPGTRLTVT.

The V gene is TRBV5-1, the J gene TRBJ2-7; 11 bases match TRBD1. With 4 bases clipped from V and 5 bases from J, the junction kept 8 bases outside the gene matches. Germline loops: CDR1 SGHRS, CDR2 YFSETQ. CDR3 size: 15 residues. The CDR3 DNA is TGCGCCAGCAGCCCCGGGACAGGGGGTTTCAACGAGCAGTACTTC. It specifies CASSPGTGGFNEQYF.

The V call is TRBV19, the J call TRBJ2-3; TRBD1 matches at 8 bases. The J segment lost 2 bases and the V segment lost 5 bases, leaving 6 bases of the junction unmatched. Germline CDR1 LNHDA, CDR2 SQIVND (reference sequence). The CDR3 is made up of 15 amino acids. The CDR3 nucleotides read TGTGCCAGTAGTTCAAGACAGGGGTCCACAGATACGCAGTATTTT. It codes for CASSSRQGSTDTQYF.

This chain uses TRBV9 with TRBJ2-5; 8 nucleotides match TRBD2. The end of the DNA is better explained by TRBJ2-7, so the J call may be wrong. Germline CDR1 is SGDLS and CDR2 is YYNGEE. The CDR3 contains 13 residues. CDR3 region: CASSNSGTSEQYF. CDR3 DNA sequence: TGTGCCAGCAGCAATAGCGGGACTTCCGAGCAGTACTTC.

The rearrangement joins TRBV13 to TRBJ1-1, with 8 nucleotides matching TRBD1. CDR1 PRHDT and CDR2 FYEKMQ come from the germline V gene (reference sequence). Unmatched junction bases numbered 8, after V lost 5 bases and J lost 3 bases. This CDR3 region has 15 residues. The CDR3 loop is CASSPRTGPHTEAFF. The CDR3 DNA reads TGTGCCAGCAGCCCCCGGACAGGGCCCCACACTGAAGCTTTCTTT.

The rearrangement links TRBV5-6 to TRBJ2-1; 9 bases are a match to TRBD2. The germline CDR1 and CDR2 sequences are SGHDT and YYEEEE. The trim removed 3 bases at V and 3 bases at J, leaving 10 bases unmatched. This CDR3 spans 17 amino acids. The CDR3 DNA reads TGTGCCAGCAGCTACTCGAACCTAGCGGGACTCTACAATGAGCAGTTCTTC. Amino acids: CASSYSNLAGLYNEQFF.

CDR3 in DNA: TGCGCCAGCAGCTTCGGCAGAGCTAGCACAGATACGCAGTATTTT. Amino acids: CASSFGRASTDTQYF. The rearrangement links TRBV5-1 to TRBJ2-3; D unresolved. CDR1 and CDR2 (germline): SGHRS, YFSETQ. The CDR3 totals 15 residues. V was trimmed by 2 bases and J by 0 bases, leaving 10 bases between them.